The clone carrying this T cell receptor beta chain was observed a handful of times. The CDR3 spans 12 residues. V was clipped by 5 bases and J by 5 bases, with 9 bases between them. Looked up from germline, CDR1 is SGHVS and CDR2 is FQNEAQ. The data were taken from a study of blood T cell repertoires in COVID-19. Here immunoSEQ multiplex PCR was the method, and the copy in TCRdb shows in-frame clones only, minus some. The table lists some 130,000 clones, roughly three quarters of them singletons. The clonotype was recovered from a woman in her 70s with acute or convalescent COVID-19. The chain recombines TRBV7-8 with TRBJ2-5; D might be TRBD1 (5 bases). The sample consisted of peripheral blood. The DNA for the CDR3 is TGTGCCAGCAGCCCCTACAGGGAGACCCAGTACTTC. Protein sequence: CASSPYRETQYF.